This TCR beta chain stems from a study of cytomegalovirus exposure and HLA in healthy donors. This CDR3 contains 13 residues. CDR1 GTSNPN and CDR2 SVGIG come from the germline V gene (reference sequence). V lost 6 bases to trimming and J lost 1 base; unmatched junction nucleotides: 5. Each donor was healthy, and each was a bone marrow donor. The PCR employed 60 Vbeta primers together with 13 Jbeta primers. This table comes from immunoSEQ multiplex PCR, and its TCRdb copy is limited to in-frame clones, with some not included. Found here are approximately 110,000 clones; the top ten clones hold over 2%. As for this clone: Antigen: not known.

Whole-study results and caveats: Sequencing likely produced, as an artifact, a cluster of highly shared sequence variants. Information on immune exposure was restricted to one variable (CMV serostatus). TCR beta sequences reportedly predicted most subjects' HLA-A and HLA-B alleles accurately.

The chain joins TRBV30 to TRBJ2-7; TRBD1 agrees at 8 bases. The sequenced sample was PBMCs. This clonotype was obtained from a man aged 35 to 55 in good health and CMV-seronegative. This chain's CDR3 is CACLTGASYEQYF. The DNA for the CDR3 is TGTGCCTGCCTGACAGGGGCGTCCTACGAGCAGTACTTC.